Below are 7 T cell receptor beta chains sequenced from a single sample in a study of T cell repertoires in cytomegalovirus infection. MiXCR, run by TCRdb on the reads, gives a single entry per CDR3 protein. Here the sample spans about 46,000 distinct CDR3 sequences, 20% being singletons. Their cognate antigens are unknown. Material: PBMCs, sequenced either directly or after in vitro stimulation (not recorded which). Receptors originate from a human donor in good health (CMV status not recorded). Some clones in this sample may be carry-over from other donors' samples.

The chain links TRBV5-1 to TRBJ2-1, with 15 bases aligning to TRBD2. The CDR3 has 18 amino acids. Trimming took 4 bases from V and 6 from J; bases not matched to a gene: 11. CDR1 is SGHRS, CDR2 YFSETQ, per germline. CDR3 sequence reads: CASSPFGTSGRTGNEQFF. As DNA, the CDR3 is TGCGCCAGCAGCCCTTTTGGGACTAGCGGGAGGACGGGCAATGAGCAGTTCTTC.

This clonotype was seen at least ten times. The CDR3 DNA reads TGTGCCAGCGCTAAACAGGATGCGAACACCGGGGAGCTGTTTTTT. Protein sequence: CASAKQDANTGELFF. V gene TRBV11-2 combines with J gene TRBJ2-2, with D perhaps matching TRBD1 (5 bases). The CDR3 runs 15 residues. V was trimmed by 8 bases and J by 0 bases, leaving 13 bases between them. Germline CDR1 and CDR2: SGHAT and FQNNGV.

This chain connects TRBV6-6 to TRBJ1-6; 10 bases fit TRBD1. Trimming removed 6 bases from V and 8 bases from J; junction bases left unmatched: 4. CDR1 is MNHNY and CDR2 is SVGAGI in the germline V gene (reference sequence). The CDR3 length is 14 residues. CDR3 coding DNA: TGTGCCAGCAGCCCCGGGACAGGGGATTCACCCCTCCACTTT. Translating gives CASSPGTGDSPLHF.

CDR3: CASSYSGWRKSRTDTQYF. The DNA for the CDR3 is TGTGCCAGCAGTTACTCGGGATGGCGGAAATCCCGGACAGATACGCAGTATTTT. V is TRBV6-2 or TRBV6-3 and J is TRBJ2-3; D is unclear. The CDR3 spans 18 residues. V gave up 0 bases and J gave up 3 bases, with 19 bases separating them. Germline V gene lookup returns CDR1 MNHEY and CDR2 SVGEGT.

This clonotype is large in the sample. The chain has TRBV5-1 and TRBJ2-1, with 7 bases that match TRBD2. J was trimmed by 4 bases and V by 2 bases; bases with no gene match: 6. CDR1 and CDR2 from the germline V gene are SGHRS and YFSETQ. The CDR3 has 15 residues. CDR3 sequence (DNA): TGCGCCAGCAGCTTTACGGGGGGTCCATACAATGAGCAGTTCTTC. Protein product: CASSFTGGPYNEQFF.

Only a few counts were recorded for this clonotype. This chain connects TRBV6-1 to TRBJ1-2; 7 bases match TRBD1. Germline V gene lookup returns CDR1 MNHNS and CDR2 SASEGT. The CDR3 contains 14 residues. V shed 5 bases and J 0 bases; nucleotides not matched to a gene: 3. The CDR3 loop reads CASSRQGPNYGYTF. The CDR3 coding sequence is TGTGCCAGCAGTCGACAGGGACCTAACTATGGCTACACCTTC.

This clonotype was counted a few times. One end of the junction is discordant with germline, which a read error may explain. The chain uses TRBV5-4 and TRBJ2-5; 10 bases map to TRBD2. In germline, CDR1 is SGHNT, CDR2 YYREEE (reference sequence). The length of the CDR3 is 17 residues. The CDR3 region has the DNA TGCGCCAGCAGCTTGAAAGAAATAGCGGGAGGCTTCGAGACCCAGTACTTC. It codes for CASSLKEIAGGFETQYF.